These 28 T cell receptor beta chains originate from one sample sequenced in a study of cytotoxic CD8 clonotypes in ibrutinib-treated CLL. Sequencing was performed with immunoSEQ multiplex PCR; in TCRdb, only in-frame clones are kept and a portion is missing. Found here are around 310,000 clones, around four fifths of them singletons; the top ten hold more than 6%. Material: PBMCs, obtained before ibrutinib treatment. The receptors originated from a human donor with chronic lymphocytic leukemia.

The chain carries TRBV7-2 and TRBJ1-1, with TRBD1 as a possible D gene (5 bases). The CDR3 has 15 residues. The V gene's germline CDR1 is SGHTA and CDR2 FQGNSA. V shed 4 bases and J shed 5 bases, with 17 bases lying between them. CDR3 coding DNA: TGTGCCAGCAGCTATACCGGGACGGGGGTAACTGAAGCTTTCTTT. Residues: CASSYTGTGVTEAFF.

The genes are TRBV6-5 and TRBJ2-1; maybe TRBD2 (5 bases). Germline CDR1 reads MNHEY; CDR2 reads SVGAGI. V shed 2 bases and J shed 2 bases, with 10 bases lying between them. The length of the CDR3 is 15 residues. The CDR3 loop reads CASSYLGETYNEQFF. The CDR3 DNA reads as TGTGCCAGCAGTTACCTCGGGGAAACCTACAATGAGCAGTTCTTC.

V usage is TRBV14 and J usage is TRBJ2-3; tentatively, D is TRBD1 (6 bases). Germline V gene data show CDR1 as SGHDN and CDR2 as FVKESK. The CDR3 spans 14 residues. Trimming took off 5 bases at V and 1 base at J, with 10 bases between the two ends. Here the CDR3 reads CASSWDTRTDTQYF. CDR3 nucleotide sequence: TGTGCCAGCAGCTGGGACACCCGCACAGATACGCAGTATTTT. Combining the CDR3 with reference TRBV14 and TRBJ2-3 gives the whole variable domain EAGVTQFPSHSVIEKGQTVTLRCDPISGHDNLYWYRRVMGKEIKFLLHFVKESKQDESGMPNNRFLAERTGGTYSTLKVQPAELEDSGVYFCASSWDTRTDTQYFGPGTRLTVL.

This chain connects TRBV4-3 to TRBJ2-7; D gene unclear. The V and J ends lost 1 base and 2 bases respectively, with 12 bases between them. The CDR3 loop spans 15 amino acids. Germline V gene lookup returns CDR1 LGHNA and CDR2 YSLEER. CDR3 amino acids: CASSQVPGSTYEQYF. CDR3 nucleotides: TGCGCCAGCAGCCAAGTGCCAGGATCAACCTACGAGCAGTACTTC.

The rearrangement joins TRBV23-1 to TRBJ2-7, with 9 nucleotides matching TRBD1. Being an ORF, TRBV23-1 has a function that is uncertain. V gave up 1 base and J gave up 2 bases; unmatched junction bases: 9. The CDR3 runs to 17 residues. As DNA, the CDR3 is TGCGCCAGCAGTCAATATAACGCGGACAGGGGACCCTACGAGCAGTACTTC. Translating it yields CASSQYNADRGPYEQYF.

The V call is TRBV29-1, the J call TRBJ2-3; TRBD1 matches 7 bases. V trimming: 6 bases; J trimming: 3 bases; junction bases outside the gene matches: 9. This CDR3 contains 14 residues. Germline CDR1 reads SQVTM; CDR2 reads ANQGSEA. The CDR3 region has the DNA TGCAGCGTAGCCAGGGGGTTGCATACAGATACGCAGTATTTT. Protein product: CSVARGLHTDTQYF.

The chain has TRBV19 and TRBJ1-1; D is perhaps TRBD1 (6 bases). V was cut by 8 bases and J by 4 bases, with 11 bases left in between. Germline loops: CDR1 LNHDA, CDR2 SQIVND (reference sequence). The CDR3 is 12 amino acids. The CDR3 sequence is CASYRVGTEAFF. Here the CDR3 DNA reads TGTGCCAGTTACAGGGTGGGCACTGAAGCTTTCTTT.

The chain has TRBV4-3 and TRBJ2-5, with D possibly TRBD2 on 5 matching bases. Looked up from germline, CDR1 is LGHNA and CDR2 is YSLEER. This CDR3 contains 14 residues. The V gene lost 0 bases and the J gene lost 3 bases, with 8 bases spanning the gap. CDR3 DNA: TGCGCCAGCAGCCAAGAGAGGGCCAAAGAGACCCAGTACTTC. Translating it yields CASSQERAKETQYF.

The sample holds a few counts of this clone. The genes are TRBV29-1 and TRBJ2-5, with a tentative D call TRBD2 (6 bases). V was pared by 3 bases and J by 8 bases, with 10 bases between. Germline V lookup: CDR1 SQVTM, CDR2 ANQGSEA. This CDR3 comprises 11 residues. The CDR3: CSVETSPTQYF. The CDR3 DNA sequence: TGCAGCGTTGAGACTAGTCCAACCCAGTACTTC.

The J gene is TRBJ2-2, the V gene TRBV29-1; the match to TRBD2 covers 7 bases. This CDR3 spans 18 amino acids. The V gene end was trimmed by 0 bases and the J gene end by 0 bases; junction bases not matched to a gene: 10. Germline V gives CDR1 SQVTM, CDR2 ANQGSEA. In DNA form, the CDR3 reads TGCAGCGTTGAAGATCTTGCGGGAGAGCTCCCGAACACCGGGGAGCTGTTTTTT. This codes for CSVEDLAGELPNTGELFF.

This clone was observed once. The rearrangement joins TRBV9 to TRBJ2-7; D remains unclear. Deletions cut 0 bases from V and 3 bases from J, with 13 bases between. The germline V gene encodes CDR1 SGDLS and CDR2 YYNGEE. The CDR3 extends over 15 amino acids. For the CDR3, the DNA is TGTGCCAGCAGCGTAGGATCCCGTGAGGACTACGAGCAGTACTTC. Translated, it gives CASSVGSREDYEQYF.

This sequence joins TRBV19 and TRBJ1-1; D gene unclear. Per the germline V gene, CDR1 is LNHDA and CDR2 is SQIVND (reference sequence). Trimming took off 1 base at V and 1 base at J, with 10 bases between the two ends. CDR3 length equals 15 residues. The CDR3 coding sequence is TGTGCCAGTAGTATAGCAAGGTTTTCGAACACTGAAGCTTTCTTT. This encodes CASSIARFSNTEAFF.

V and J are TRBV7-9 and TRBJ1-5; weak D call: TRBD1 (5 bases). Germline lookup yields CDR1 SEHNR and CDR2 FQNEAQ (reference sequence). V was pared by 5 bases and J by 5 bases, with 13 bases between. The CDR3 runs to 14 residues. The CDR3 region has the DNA TGTGCCAGCAGCGATATCGGGGGTGATCAGCCCCAGCATTTT. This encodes CASSDIGGDQPQHF.

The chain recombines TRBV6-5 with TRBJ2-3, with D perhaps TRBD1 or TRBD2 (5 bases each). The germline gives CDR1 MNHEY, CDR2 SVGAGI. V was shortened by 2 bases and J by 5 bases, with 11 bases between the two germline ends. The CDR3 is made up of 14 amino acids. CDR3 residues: CASSYEGRGDTQYF. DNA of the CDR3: TGTGCCAGCAGTTACGAGGGAAGGGGAGATACGCAGTATTTT.

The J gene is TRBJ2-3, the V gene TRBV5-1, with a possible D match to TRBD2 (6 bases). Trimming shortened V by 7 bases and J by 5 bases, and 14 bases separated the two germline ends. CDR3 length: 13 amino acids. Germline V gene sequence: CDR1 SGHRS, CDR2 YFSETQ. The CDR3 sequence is CASSEGAGDTQYF. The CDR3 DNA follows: TGCGCCAGCTCGGAGGGAGCGGGAGATACGCAGTATTTT.

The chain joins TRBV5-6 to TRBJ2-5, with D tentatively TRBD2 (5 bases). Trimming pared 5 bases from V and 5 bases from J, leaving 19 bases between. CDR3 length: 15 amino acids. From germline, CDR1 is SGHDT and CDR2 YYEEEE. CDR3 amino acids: CASSTGLMETETQYF. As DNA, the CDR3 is TGTGCCAGCAGTACCGGACTTATGGAGACGGAGACCCAGTACTTC.

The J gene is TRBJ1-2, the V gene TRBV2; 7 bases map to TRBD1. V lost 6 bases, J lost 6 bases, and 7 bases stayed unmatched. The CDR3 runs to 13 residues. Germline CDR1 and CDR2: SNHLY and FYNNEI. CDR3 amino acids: CASSRGMRDGYTF. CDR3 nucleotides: TGTGCCAGCAGCAGGGGGATGAGGGATGGCTACACCTTC.

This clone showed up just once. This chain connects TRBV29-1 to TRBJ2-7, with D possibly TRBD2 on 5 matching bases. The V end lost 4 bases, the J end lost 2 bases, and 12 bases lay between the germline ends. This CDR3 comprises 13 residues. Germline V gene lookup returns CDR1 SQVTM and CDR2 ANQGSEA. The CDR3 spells CSVARALTYEQYF. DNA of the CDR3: TGCAGCGTTGCGCGGGCACTCACCTACGAGCAGTACTTC.

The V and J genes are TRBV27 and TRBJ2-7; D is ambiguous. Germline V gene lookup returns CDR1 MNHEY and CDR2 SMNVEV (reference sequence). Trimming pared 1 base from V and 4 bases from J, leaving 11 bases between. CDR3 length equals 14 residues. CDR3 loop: CASSLWASQYEQYF. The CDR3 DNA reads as TGTGCCAGCAGTTTATGGGCTAGTCAATACGAGCAGTACTTC.

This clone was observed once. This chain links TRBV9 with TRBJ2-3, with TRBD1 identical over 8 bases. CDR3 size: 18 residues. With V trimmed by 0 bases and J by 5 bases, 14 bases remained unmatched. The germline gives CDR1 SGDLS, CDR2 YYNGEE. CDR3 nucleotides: TGTGCCAGCAGCGTAGAGGCCCCAGGGGGCCGAGCCCTAGATACGCAGTATTTT. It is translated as CASSVEAPGGRALDTQYF.

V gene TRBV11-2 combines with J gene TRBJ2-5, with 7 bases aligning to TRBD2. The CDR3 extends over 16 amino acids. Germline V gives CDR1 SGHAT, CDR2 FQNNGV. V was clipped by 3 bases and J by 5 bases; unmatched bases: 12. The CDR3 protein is CASSLNLAEVRETQYF. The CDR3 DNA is TGTGCCAGCAGCTTGAATCTAGCGGAGGTCCGGGAGACCCAGTACTTC.

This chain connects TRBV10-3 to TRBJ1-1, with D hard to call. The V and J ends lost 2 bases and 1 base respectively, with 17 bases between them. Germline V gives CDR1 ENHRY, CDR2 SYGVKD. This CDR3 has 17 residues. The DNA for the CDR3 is TGTGCCATCAGTGAGGGTCTTTTTTCAGGAAAGAACACTGAAGCTTTCTTT. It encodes CAISEGLFSGKNTEAFF.

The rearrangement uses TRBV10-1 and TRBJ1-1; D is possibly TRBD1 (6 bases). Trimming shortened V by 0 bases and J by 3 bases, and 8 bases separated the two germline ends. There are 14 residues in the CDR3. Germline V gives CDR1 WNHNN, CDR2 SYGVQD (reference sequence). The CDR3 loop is CASSESAGDTEAFF. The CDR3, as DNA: TGCGCCAGCAGTGAGTCTGCAGGGGACACTGAAGCTTTCTTT.

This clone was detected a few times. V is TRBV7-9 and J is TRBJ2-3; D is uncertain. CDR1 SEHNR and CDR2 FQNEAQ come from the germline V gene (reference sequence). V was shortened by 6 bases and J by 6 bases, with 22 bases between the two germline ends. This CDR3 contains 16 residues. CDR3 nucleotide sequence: TGTGCCAGCAGTGGAGCGTCCCACTCACTGGTGGATACGCAGTATTTT. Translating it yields CASSGASHSLVDTQYF.

The CDR3 spells CASSALSEGYNEQFF. CDR3 nucleotide sequence: TGTGCCAGCAGCGCCCTCTCCGAGGGATACAATGAGCAGTTCTTC. The V call is TRBV7-9, the J call TRBJ2-1, with D perhaps TRBD2 (5 bases). The CDR3 contains 15 residues. Trimming stripped 5 bases from V and 4 bases from J, with 15 bases between. Per the germline V gene, CDR1 is SEHNR and CDR2 is FQNEAQ (reference sequence).

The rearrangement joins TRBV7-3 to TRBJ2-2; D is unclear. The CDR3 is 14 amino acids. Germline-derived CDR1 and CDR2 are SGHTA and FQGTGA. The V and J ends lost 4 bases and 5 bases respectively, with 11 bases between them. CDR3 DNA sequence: TGTGCCAGCAGCTCCGGACCTTATACCGGGGAGCTGTTTTTT. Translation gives CASSSGPYTGELFF.

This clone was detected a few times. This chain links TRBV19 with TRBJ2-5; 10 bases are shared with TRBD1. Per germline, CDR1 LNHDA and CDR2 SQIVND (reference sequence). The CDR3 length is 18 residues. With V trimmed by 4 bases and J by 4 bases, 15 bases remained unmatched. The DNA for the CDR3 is TGTGCCAGTAGTAGCCCCCGGCCGGGACAGGGGTCCCGAGAGACCCAGTACTTC. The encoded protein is CASSSPRPGQGSRETQYF.

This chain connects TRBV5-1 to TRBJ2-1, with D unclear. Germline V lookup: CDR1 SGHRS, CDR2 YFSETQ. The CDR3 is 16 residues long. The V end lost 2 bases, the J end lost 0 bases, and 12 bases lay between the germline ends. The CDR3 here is CASSFFPLSSYNEQFF. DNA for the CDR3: TGCGCCAGCAGCTTCTTCCCCCTGAGCTCCTACAATGAGCAGTTCTTC.